This T cell receptor (beta chain) was profiled in a study of blood T cell repertoires in COVID-19 (dated by TCRdb to about 2020). In the study overall: Collaborator samples came from the United States, Italy and Spain and covered acute and convalescent phases of COVID-19. The prospective study material was composed of cDNA or gDNA derived from T cells, B-cell-depleted T cells, or PBMCs. The dataset comprised deeply sampled blood TCRbeta repertoires from subjects exposed to, actively infected with, or recovered from COVID-19. The repertoires were made available in a free public database intended to serve as a resource for research on the immune response to SARS-CoV-2. The samples were drawn from two sources: the first 160 participants of the ongoing ImmuneRACE study, and over 1,000 subjects contributed by 6 global collaborators. Nearly every sample came with metadata listing a de-identified subject ID, COVID-19 status, age in years and sex. Where available, HLA class I and class II types were taken from metadata supplied by the sample provider and were not determined by assay-based typing. Results and caveats for the whole study, not just this receptor: The quantity of clinical and demographic metadata differed by source and by participant and was supplied without curation.

The collaborating institutions used their own protocols to collect whole blood in K2EDTA tubes. For TCRbeta analysis, collaborators shipped samples as frozen whole blood, isolated PBMCs, or DNA extracted from either of those sample types. Via the germline V gene (reference sequence), CDR1 is MNHNY and CDR2 SVGAGI. From cysteine to phenylalanine, the CDR3 is 13 amino acids long. Just CDR3 DNA is preserved here, 39 bases in frame from base 1. Relative to germline, V is missing 5 bases and J is missing 8 bases, with 5 bases of the junction outside any gene match. TCRbeta CDR3 regions were amplified from genomic DNA using the immunoSEQ Assay, a bias-controlled multiplex PCR. In the paper's pipeline: The number of nucleated cells in each sample was estimated from the amplification of reference gene primers within the assay. To quantify the absolute abundance of each unique TCRbeta CDR3 rearrangement, sequence reads were collapsed and filtered. For each sample, productive Simpson clonality was calculated by taking the square root of Simpson's diversity index across productive rearrangements. TCRdb obtained this table from immuneACCESS and retained in-frame rearrangements with V and J assigned. These tables miss some clones; where compared with another copy, unresolved V genes account for less than half of the shortfall, and the remainder is unexplained. That table is the source of V, J and clone size, and D and trimming were worked out from the DNA. The sample table holds around 160,000 clones, of which roughly four fifths were seen once. The ten largest clones capture roughly 8.4% of the sample.

Turning to this clone: Its antigen remains undetermined. Base qualities were left out, and no much larger clone turns up one base away.

This chain joins TRBV6-6 to TRBJ1-4; TRBD1 matches 7 bases in the middle. Sample: peripheral blood. The receptor was isolated from a human donor with acute or convalescent COVID-19. The donor label of this sample is uncertain. CDR3 region: CASSRQGWEKLFF. At the DNA level, the sequence is TGTGCCAGCAGTAGACAGGGTTGGGAAAAACTGTTTTTT.